The 16 T cell receptor beta chains below were found in one sample sequenced in a study of OX40 agonist ivuxolimab in advanced cancers. Clones were sequenced by immunoSEQ multiplex PCR, and TCRdb holds only the in-frame ones, with some missing. The sample yields around 29,000 clones, approximately 90% seen once. The sample in question was CD4+ or CD8+ T cells sorted from blood, obtained in a trial of the OX40 agonist ivuxolimab. These receptor sequences come from an adult with an advanced solid tumor such as melanoma, head and neck, liver or kidney cancer.

The V and J genes are TRBV4-1 and TRBJ2-1, with 9 bases aligning to TRBD1. Germline CDR1 MGHRA, CDR2 YSYEKL. CDR3 size: 17 residues. The trim removed 2 bases at V and 5 bases at J, leaving 10 bases unmatched. The CDR3 sequence is CASSQKWGQGRNNEQFF. CDR3 DNA sequence: TGCGCCAGCAGCCAAAAATGGGGACAGGGACGAAACAATGAGCAGTTCTTC.

The chain employs TRBV4-3 and TRBJ2-1; 9 bases are a match to TRBD2. J was trimmed by 4 bases and V by 0 bases; bases with no gene match: 10. The CDR3 runs 18 residues. The germline V gene has CDR1 LGHNA and CDR2 YSLEER. CDR3 nucleotide sequence: TGCGCCAGCAGCCAAGAATGGCTAGCGGGATCCTCGTACAATGAGCAGTTCTTC. This translates into CASSQEWLAGSSYNEQFF.

The chain has TRBV11-2 and TRBJ1-4; D unclear. The germline CDR1 and CDR2 sequences are SGHAT and FQNNGV. The CDR3 runs to 14 residues. V was shortened by 5 bases and J by 7 bases, with 14 bases between the two germline ends. CDR3 amino acids: CASSQIPRAEKLFF. The CDR3 DNA follows: TGTGCCAGCAGCCAAATACCGCGAGCTGAAAAACTGTTTTTT.

V is TRBV11-2 and J is TRBJ1-2; D gene uncertain. CDR3 size: 14 residues. Deletions cut 0 bases from V and 9 bases from J, with 14 bases between. Germline V gives CDR1 SGHAT, CDR2 FQNNGV. The CDR3 region has the DNA TGTGCCAGCAGCTTAGATATGCTCAGCTACAGCTACACCTTC. Its translation: CASSLDMLSYSYTF.

This chain joins TRBV10-1 and TRBJ2-7; 7 nucleotides agree with TRBD1. This CDR3 is 14 amino acids long. V dropped 4 bases and J dropped 3; count of bases not matched to a gene: 6. In germline, CDR1 is WNHNN, CDR2 SYGVQD (reference sequence). CDR3: CASSATGAGYEQYF. Here the CDR3 DNA reads TGCGCCAGCAGTGCAACAGGGGCTGGCTACGAGCAGTACTTC.

V and J are TRBV5-4 and TRBJ2-1, with D perhaps matching TRBD2 (6 bases). Trimming took off 0 bases at V and 8 bases at J, with 9 bases between the two ends. The CDR3 is 13 residues long. Germline assignment: CDR1 SGHNT and CDR2 YYREEE (reference sequence). The CDR3 DNA reads TGTGCCAGCAGCTTGGCGGAGGGCTATGAGCAGTTCTTC. It specifies CASSLAEGYEQFF.

This chain joins TRBV27 and TRBJ1-2, with 7 nucleotides matching TRBD1. V trimming: 6 bases; J trimming: 4 bases; junction bases outside the gene matches: 8. The CDR3 totals 14 residues. Germline V gene sequence: CDR1 MNHEY, CDR2 SMNVEV (reference sequence). The CDR3 DNA reads TGTGCCAGCAGCCCATCGGGACAGACCTATGGCTACACCTTC. It yields the protein CASSPSGQTYGYTF.

V and J are TRBV4-1 and TRBJ2-7, with 7 positions matching TRBD2. CDR1 MGHRA and CDR2 YSYEKL come from the germline V gene. Germline trimming cut 4 bases from V and 3 bases from J; bases unmatched to any gene: 0. This CDR3 is built from 12 residues. In DNA, the CDR3 is TGCGCCAGCAGCCTAGCGGGCTACGAGCAGTACTTC. This translates into CASSLAGYEQYF.

V is TRBV4-1 and J is TRBJ2-4; D is ambiguous. CDR3 length: 15 residues. V was cut by 2 bases and J by 1 base, with 9 bases left in between. Germline CDR1 and CDR2: MGHRA and YSYEKL. DNA of the CDR3: TGCGCCAGCAGCCAAAACCCGGTGGCCAAAAACATTCAGTACTTC. Its protein is CASSQNPVAKNIQYF.

This clone was counted a few times. The chain combines TRBV27 with TRBJ2-1, with 10 bases matching TRBD2. The CDR3 consists of 16 residues. Germline V gives CDR1 MNHEY, CDR2 SMNVEV (reference sequence). CDR3 nucleotide sequence: TGTGCAATTTCTAGCGGGGGAGGGGGATACTACAATGAGCAGTTCTTC. Translated: CAISSGGGGYYNEQFF.

The chain uses TRBV25-1 and TRBJ2-1; no reliable D call. Looked up from germline, CDR1 is MGHDK and CDR2 is SYGVNS. Trimming took off 0 bases at V and 4 bases at J, with 13 bases between the two ends. This CDR3 spans 16 amino acids. The chain's CDR3 is CASSEYESVEYNEQFF. DNA of the CDR3: TGTGCCAGCAGTGAATATGAGTCGGTAGAGTACAATGAGCAGTTCTTC.

The V and J genes are TRBV5-4 and TRBJ2-3, with 7 bases that match TRBD2. Looked up from germline, CDR1 is SGHNT and CDR2 is YYREEE (reference sequence). CDR3 size: 17 residues. V lost 1 base to trimming and J lost 6 bases; unmatched junction nucleotides: 14. CDR3 protein: CASSLMGAGDGEDTQYF. CDR3 DNA sequence: TGTGCCAGCAGCTTGATGGGTGCGGGAGACGGGGAGGATACGCAGTATTTT.

The chain links TRBV21-1 to TRBJ2-5. TRBV21-1 is a known pseudogene. The CDR3 extends over 17 amino acids. DNA of the CDR3: TGTGCCAGCAGCTCCCGTGGGGAAATCAAGGGGGGAGAGACCCAGTACTTC. It translates to CASSSRGEIKGGETQYF.

The genes are TRBV7-3 and TRBJ2-5; TRBD1 agrees at 8 bases. CDR1 and CDR2 from the germline V gene are SGHTA and FQGTGA. The CDR3 runs to 16 residues. V dropped 5 bases and J dropped 0; count of bases not matched to a gene: 8. Written as DNA, the CDR3 is TGTGCCAGCAGCCCCGGGCCAGGGGGCTACCAAGAGACCCAGTACTTC. Translation: CASSPGPGGYQETQYF.

This chain uses TRBV30 with TRBJ2-2, with D perhaps TRBD1 or TRBD2 (5 bases each). V dropped 5 bases and J dropped 4 bases, with 14 bases sitting between them. The CDR3 sequence is 14 residues long. In germline, CDR1 is GTSNPN, CDR2 SVGIG (reference sequence). CDR3 DNA sequence: TGTGCCTGGGAATTCCTCGGGGCCACCGGGGAGCTGTTTTTT. This gives the protein CAWEFLGATGELFF.

The chain carries TRBV6-5 and TRBJ1-1, with D possibly TRBD1 on 5 matching bases. Trimming removed 3 bases at V and 4 bases at J, with 12 bases between. This CDR3 comprises 14 residues. Germline CDR1 MNHEY, CDR2 SVGAGI. CDR3 DNA sequence: TGTGCCAGCAGTTATTTTGCAGGGCCCACTGAAGCTTTCTTT. Translation: CASSYFAGPTEAFF.